The 32 T cell receptor beta chains below come from one sample, sequenced in a study of shared clonotypes between healthy human individuals. This table comes from immunoSEQ multiplex PCR, and its TCRdb copy is limited to in-frame clones, with some not included. Of some 95,000 clones listed, 67% are singletons. What was sequenced was memory CD8+ T cells sorted from blood. The sample's subset: CD45RO+ cells pooled with CCR7-negative TemRA cells. All receptors derive from a man aged 30 to 45 in good health.

The rearrangement uses TRBV11-2 and TRBJ2-3; possible D gene TRBD2, 5 bases. V lost 4 bases and J lost 0, with 11 bases in between. From germline, CDR1 is SGHAT and CDR2 FQNNGV. The length of the CDR3 is 15 residues. Written as DNA, the CDR3 is TGTGCCAGCAGCTCCCTCCGGGGTAGCACAGATACGCAGTATTTT. This sequence encodes CASSSLRGSTDTQYF. The variable domain in full, with the rest retrieved from reference TRBV11-2 and TRBJ2-3, is EAGVAQSPRYKIIEKRQSVAFWCNPISGHATLYWYQQILGQGPKLLIQFQNNGVVDDSQLPKDRFSAERLKGVDSTLKIQPAKLEDSAVYLCASSSLRGSTDTQYFGPGTRLTVL.

V gene TRBV29-1 combines with J gene TRBJ2-7; no clear D gene. The CDR3 extends over 12 amino acids. Trimming stripped 6 bases from V and 3 bases from J, with 12 bases between. CDR1 and CDR2 (germline): SQVTM, ANQGSEA. As DNA, the CDR3 is TGCAGCGTGGCCGATGGGGTCTACGAGCAGTACTTC. Protein: CSVADGVYEQYF.

The V and J genes are TRBV18 and TRBJ2-7; tentative D call: TRBD1 (6 bases). V shed 2 bases and J shed 7 bases, with 15 bases lying between them. CDR1 KGHSH and CDR2 LQKENI come from the germline V gene. CDR3 length: 14 amino acids. The CDR3 bases are TGTGCCAGCTCACCAGTTTGGGGGCAGAGTGAGCAGTACTTC. It encodes CASSPVWGQSEQYF.

The chain joins TRBV9 to TRBJ2-3; maybe TRBD1 (6 bases). V lost 3 bases and J lost 2, with 10 bases in between. The CDR3 has 14 amino acids. In germline, CDR1 is SGDLS, CDR2 YYNGEE. The CDR3 spells CASSGDISTDTQYF. Here the CDR3 DNA reads TGTGCCAGCAGCGGGGACATCTCCACAGATACGCAGTATTTT.

The chain links TRBV5-1 to TRBJ2-3; 12 bases are shared with TRBD2. J gave up 3 bases and V 0 bases, and 2 bases lay outside the gene matches. This CDR3 spans 16 amino acids. Germline V gene data show CDR1 as SGHRS and CDR2 as YFSETQ. CDR3 sequence (DNA): TGCGCCAGCAGCTTGGGACTAGCGGGAGCGACAGATACGCAGTATTTT. As protein: CASSLGLAGATDTQYF.

The chain recombines TRBV18 with TRBJ2-1, with 11 bases fitting TRBD2. This CDR3 has 17 residues. CDR1 and CDR2 (germline): KGHSH, LQKENI. Losses at the gene ends were 0 bases for V and 6 bases for J; bases not matched to a gene: 7. The CDR3 protein is CASSPPPSSGRINEQFF. The CDR3 nucleotides read TGTGCCAGCTCACCACCCCCGTCTAGCGGGAGGATCAATGAGCAGTTCTTC.

In its sample, this clone was seen a few times. The chain recombines TRBV30 with TRBJ2-7; 7 bases are a match to TRBD1. The germline CDR1 and CDR2 sequences are GTSNPN and SVGIG (reference sequence). Trimming removed 4 bases from V and 4 bases from J; junction bases left unmatched: 25. The CDR3 spans 19 residues. CDR3 in amino acids: CAWTDPGTAITALYYEQYF. Written as DNA, the CDR3 is TGTGCCTGGACCGATCCCGGGACAGCAATCACGGCCCTTTATTACGAGCAGTACTTC. The complete variable domain, with remaining parts taken from reference TRBV30 and TRBJ2-7, reads SQTIHQWPATLVQPVGSPLSLECTVEGTSNPNLYWYRQAAGRGLQLLFYSVGIGQISSEVPQNLSASRPQDRQFILSSKKLLLSDSGFYLCAWTDPGTAITALYYEQYFGPGTRLTVT.

The chain combines TRBV29-1 with TRBJ1-1; tentatively, D is TRBD1 (5 bases). From germline, CDR1 is SQVTM and CDR2 ANQGSEA. The CDR3 contains 18 residues. V gave up 5 bases and J gave up 0 bases, with 25 bases separating them. The CDR3 DNA reads as TGCAGCGTTCCTGATAGGTCGGGACGCGCCTACATGAACACTGAAGCTTTCTTT. Its translation: CSVPDRSGRAYMNTEAFF.

This chain joins TRBV27 and TRBJ2-7, with 9 bases identical to TRBD2. V was clipped by 4 bases and J by 2 bases; unmatched bases: 3. The germline V gene has CDR1 MNHEY and CDR2 SMNVEV (reference sequence). The CDR3 contains 14 residues. DNA for the CDR3: TGTGCCAGCAGTTGGGCGGGAGGGCCCTACGAGCAGTACTTC. Encoded protein: CASSWAGGPYEQYF.

The J gene is TRBJ2-3, the V gene TRBV5-6; 8 nucleotides match TRBD2. The trim removed 0 bases at V and 2 bases at J, leaving 2 bases unmatched. Per germline, CDR1 SGHDT and CDR2 YYEEEE. The CDR3 runs to 15 residues. The chain's CDR3 is CASSLAAGVTDTQYF. Written as DNA, the CDR3 is TGTGCCAGCAGCTTGGCAGCGGGAGTCACAGATACGCAGTATTTT.

CDR3 DNA: TGTGCCAGCAGGGGGAACACTGAAGCTTTCTTT. Amino acid sequence: CASRGNTEAFF. The chain couples TRBV6-5 to TRBJ1-1; the D is unclear. The germline V gene encodes CDR1 MNHEY and CDR2 SVGAGI. V was shortened by 6 bases and J by 1 base, with 3 bases between the two germline ends. This CDR3 spans 11 amino acids.

This rearrangement joins TRBV4-3 to TRBJ2-1; 8 positions agree with TRBD2. Germline values: CDR1 LGHNA, CDR2 YSLEER. V lost 5 bases, J lost 7 bases, and 16 bases stayed unmatched. CDR3 length equals 17 residues. The chain's CDR3 is CASSYFFSGSLINEQFF. The DNA for the CDR3 is TGCGCCAGCAGCTACTTCTTCAGCGGGAGTCTGATAAATGAGCAGTTCTTC.

The table lists this clone with many counts. The chain carries TRBV25-1 and TRBJ2-7; no clear D gene. Trimming removed 3 bases at V and 2 bases at J, with 11 bases between. Germline V lookup: CDR1 MGHDK, CDR2 SYGVNS. The CDR3 loop spans 14 amino acids. The chain's CDR3 is CASSDPRTTYEQYF. The CDR3 DNA reads TGTGCCAGCAGTGACCCCAGGACCACCTACGAGCAGTACTTC.

The rearrangement uses TRBV6-4 and TRBJ2-3; D might be TRBD2 (6 bases). The CDR3 is made up of 14 amino acids. V was pared by 0 bases and J by 2 bases, with 6 bases between. Germline V gene lookup returns CDR1 MRHNA and CDR2 SNTAGT. CDR3 in DNA: TGTGCCAGCAGTGACTCACTAGCCACAGATACGCAGTATTTT. It codes for CASSDSLATDTQYF.

The CDR3 DNA follows: TGTGCCAGTAGTATATGGACAGGGGAAATGATGGGAAGCAATCAGCCCCAGCATTTT. It yields the protein CASSIWTGEMMGSNQPQHF. The chain employs TRBV19 and TRBJ1-5; TRBD1 matches 9 bases. This CDR3 comprises 19 residues. Per germline, CDR1 LNHDA and CDR2 SQIVND (reference sequence). The V and J ends lost 2 bases and 1 base, in that order; junction bases with no gene match: 12.

The chain couples TRBV2 to TRBJ2-3, with 9 bases identical to TRBD1. This CDR3 is 15 amino acids long. Per germline, CDR1 SNHLY and CDR2 FYNNEI. The V gene end was trimmed by 10 bases and the J gene end by 2 bases; junction bases not matched to a gene: 10. The CDR3 DNA is TGTGCCACATCAACCGGGACAGGGAACACAGATACGCAGTATTTT. The encoded protein is CATSTGTGNTDTQYF.

J is TRBJ1-5 and V is TRBV6-5, with D unresolved. The V gene lost 2 bases and the J gene lost 7 bases, with 9 bases spanning the gap. Germline loops: CDR1 MNHEY, CDR2 SVGAGI. CDR3 size: 13 residues. CDR3 region: CASSYTGKQPQHF. The CDR3, as DNA: TGTGCCAGCAGTTACACCGGGAAACAGCCCCAGCATTTT.

The rearrangement uses TRBV28 and TRBJ2-7; D unclear. Germline loops: CDR1 MDHEN, CDR2 SYDVKM. Trimming took 3 bases from V and 2 from J, leaving 5 bases between them. The CDR3 is made up of 12 amino acids. This chain's CDR3 is CASSLIAYEQYF. CDR3 in DNA: TGTGCCAGCAGTTTGATCGCCTACGAGCAGTACTTC.

The genes are TRBV25-1 and TRBJ2-7, with D tentatively TRBD1 (6 bases). V lost 3 bases to trimming and J lost 1 base, with 10 bases between them. Germline V CDR1 and CDR2: MGHDK, SYGVNS. The CDR3 is made up of 14 amino acids. The CDR3 reads CASSEKQGSYEQYF. The CDR3 DNA reads TGTGCCAGCAGTGAGAAACAGGGTTCCTACGAGCAGTACTTC.

The rearrangement links TRBV27 to TRBJ1-2; no firm D call. V gave up 7 bases and J gave up 8 bases, with 20 bases separating them. The CDR3 is 14 residues long. Germline values: CDR1 MNHEY, CDR2 SMNVEV (reference sequence). The CDR3 loop reads CASTPGRGLGGYTF. The CDR3 DNA sequence: TGTGCCAGCACTCCCGGTCGGGGATTGGGGGGCTACACCTTC.

This clone was found once. V usage is TRBV5-1 and J usage is TRBJ2-1, with D uncertain. The germline V gene has CDR1 SGHRS and CDR2 YFSETQ. The CDR3 length is 13 residues. V gave up 7 bases and J gave up 7 bases, with 15 bases separating them. Written as DNA, the CDR3 is TGCGCCAGCGACCAAGGTGGCCTGAATGAGCAGTTCTTC. Translated: CASDQGGLNEQFF.

This clone was seen only a few times. The chain combines TRBV6-5 with TRBJ2-7; the D is unclear. Germline CDR1 is MNHEY and CDR2 is SVGAGI. The CDR3 is made up of 11 amino acids. The V end was cut by 8 bases, the J end by 4 bases, with 9 bases between. Written as DNA, the CDR3 is TGTGCCAGCGTGGAGTTTTACGAGCAGTACTTC. Protein sequence: CASVEFYEQYF.

The chain uses TRBV7-9 and TRBJ2-3; 12 nucleotides agree with TRBD2. This CDR3 is built from 16 residues. The V gene end was trimmed by 3 bases and the J gene end by 5 bases; junction bases not matched to a gene: 6. Germline V gene data show CDR1 as SEHNR and CDR2 as FQNEAQ (reference sequence). CDR3 residues: CASSFRLAGDIDTQYF. The CDR3, as DNA: TGTGCCAGCAGCTTCAGACTAGCGGGAGACATAGATACGCAGTATTTT.

The V gene is TRBV19, the J gene TRBJ1-2; 8 bases map to TRBD1. The CDR3 has 15 residues. CDR1 is LNHDA, CDR2 SQIVND, per germline (reference sequence). Trimming took 3 bases from V and 3 from J; bases not matched to a gene: 6. The CDR3 DNA reads as TGTGCCAGTAGTATGATCGACAGGGGCGACTATGGCTACACCTTC. It yields the protein CASSMIDRGDYGYTF.

The chain links TRBV5-8 to TRBJ2-6, with 7 bases fitting TRBD2. V lost 2 bases to trimming and J lost 0 bases; unmatched junction nucleotides: 8. Germline V lookup: CDR1 SGHTS, CDR2 YDEGEE. The CDR3 loop spans 18 amino acids. DNA for the CDR3: TGTGCCAGCAGCTTCCTTACTAGCGTCAACTCTGGGGCCAACGTCCTGACTTTC. Translating it yields CASSFLTSVNSGANVLTF.

V usage is TRBV6-1 and J usage is TRBJ1-4; D possibly corresponds to TRBD1 (5 bases). CDR3 length equals 13 residues. V gave up 6 bases and J gave up 4 bases, with 9 bases separating them. Germline CDR1 reads MNHNS; CDR2 reads SASEGT. CDR3 region: CASRDGHNEKLFF. CDR3 DNA sequence: TGTGCCAGCAGGGACGGACATAATGAAAAACTGTTTTTT.

V gene TRBV29-1 combines with J gene TRBJ2-3; 9 bases fit TRBD1. The CDR3 has 13 amino acids. Germline V CDR1 and CDR2: SQVTM, ANQGSEA. J lost 4 bases, V lost 7 bases, and 6 bases had no gene match. The CDR3 here is CSEIQGAPDTQYF. The CDR3 DNA sequence: TGCAGCGAGATACAGGGGGCCCCAGATACGCAGTATTTT.

The chain is built from TRBV11-2 and TRBJ1-2; unclear D gene. The CDR3 contains 14 residues. Trimming left V 0 bases short and J 5 bases short, with 10 bases between. Germline V gene lookup returns CDR1 SGHAT and CDR2 FQNNGV. CDR3 protein: CASSLESGAYGYTF. In DNA, the CDR3 is TGTGCCAGCAGCTTAGAGTCGGGAGCTTATGGCTACACCTTC.

Only a few counts were recorded for this clone. The CDR3 sequence: CASSLRREAFF. For the CDR3, the DNA is TGTGCCAGCAGTCTCAGACGCGAAGCTTTCTTT. The chain couples TRBV28 to TRBJ1-1; D not certain. The CDR3 runs to 11 residues. V lost 5 bases and J lost 8, with 9 bases in between. The germline gives CDR1 MDHEN, CDR2 SYDVKM.

This sequence joins TRBV11-2 and TRBJ2-4; perhaps TRBD1 as D (6 bases). This CDR3 contains 18 residues. Per the germline V gene, CDR1 is SGHAT and CDR2 is FQNNGV. Trimming took 4 bases from V and 6 from J, leaving 25 bases between them. The DNA for the CDR3 is TGTGCCAGCAGCTCCCTGGGGGCCGTTAGGAGTGATAGAAACATTCAGTACTTC. This sequence encodes CASSSLGAVRSDRNIQYF.

The genes are TRBV27 and TRBJ2-1; D possibly corresponds to TRBD2 (6 bases). Trimming pared 6 bases from V and 1 base from J, leaving 13 bases between. The CDR3 consists of 15 residues. Germline values: CDR1 MNHEY, CDR2 SMNVEV (reference sequence). In DNA, the CDR3 is TGTGCCAGCAGGTATAGGGCGGGGTCCTACAATGAGCAGTTCTTC. Its protein product is CASRYRAGSYNEQFF.

The chain is built from TRBV7-2 and TRBJ2-7, with 8 positions matching TRBD2. This CDR3 contains 17 residues. Germline values: CDR1 SGHTA, CDR2 FQGNSA. The junction had 9 bases not matched to a gene; V was cut back by 1 base and J by 1 base. The CDR3 is CASSLGGLETESYEQYF. The DNA for the CDR3 is TGTGCCAGCAGCTTAGGGGGACTAGAAACAGAGTCCTACGAGCAGTACTTC.